This T cell receptor (beta chain) was profiled in a study of T cell responses to AZD1222 COVID-19 vaccine. Findings and caveats of the study: Spike regions recognized by vaccine-associated CD4 TCRs spanned the protein, led by 160-218 and 743-854. Spike-specific TCR repertoires showed rising breadth and depth after two AZD1222 doses.

Of note for this clone: Its antigen is still unknown.

The repertoire was sequenced with immunoSEQ multiplex PCR; TCRdb's copy has only in-frame clones and lacks some. The sample holds about 82,000 clones; more than 90% are singletons and the top ten take about 5.2%. Trimming shortened V by 3 bases and J by 7 bases, and 9 bases separated the two germline ends. The CDR3 extends over 12 amino acids. CDR1 is SEHNR and CDR2 is FQNEAQ in the germline V gene (reference sequence). This chain links TRBV7-9 with TRBJ1-2, with a tentative D call TRBD1 (6 bases). This sequence was found in an adult in good health. Sequencing used peripheral blood, obtained on day 0 of AZD1222 vaccination. CDR3 nucleotide sequence: TGTGCCAGCAGCTTGGGGGCGGGTGGCTACACCTTC. Translating gives CASSLGAGGYTF.